This TCR beta chain stems from a study of cytomegalovirus exposure and HLA in healthy donors. The repertoire was sequenced with immunoSEQ multiplex PCR; TCRdb's copy has only in-frame clones and lacks some. The sample holds hundreds of thousands of clones, approximately 86% seen once. Study findings and constraints: Whilst most TCR sequences proved rare, a subset of public TCRs occurred across many donors. According to the study, 180 or so TCR beta chains were cytomegalovirus-associated.

CDR1 and CDR2 (germline): SGDLS, YYNGEE. CDR3 length: 15 residues. With 3 bases removed from V and 4 bases from J, the gap between germline ends came to 16 bases. For this clone: Its target is unknown.

The sample was PBMCs. The chain has TRBV9 and TRBJ1-2, with unresolved D. This sequence originates from a woman aged 25-40 years in good health and CMV-seropositive. The CDR3 spells CASSGSKTGSYGYTF. CDR3 sequence (DNA): TGTGCCAGCAGCGGTTCAAAGACGGGGAGCTATGGCTACACCTTC.